The clone carrying this TCR beta chain was recorded a few times. This sample stems from a study of response to subunit inactivated influenza vaccine. Germline CDR1 is MNHNS and CDR2 is SASEGT. V shed 6 bases, J shed 3 bases, and the junction held 12 bases outside the gene matches. The CDR3 is made up of 16 amino acids. TCRdb processed the RT-PCR reads anew with MiXCR; each CDR3 protein has one entry. The table shows around 500,000 distinct CDR3 sequences, with about a tenth occurring only once. The chain uses TRBV6-1 and TRBJ2-3; 7 bases agree with TRBD2. This specimen was PBMCs from blood, taken roughly 48 days after vaccination. This receptor was taken from a man aged 50 to 59 who received an inactivated influenza vaccine. This chain's CDR3 is CASRPDGGGDTDTQYF. The CDR3 DNA follows: TGTGCCAGCAGACCCGATGGGGGGGGGGATACAGATACGCAGTATTTT.